The clone carrying this T cell receptor (beta chain) occurred many times. Its antigen is undetermined. V was cut by 0 bases and J by 7 bases, with 19 bases left in between. The CDR3 loop spans 17 amino acids. Germline V gives CDR1 LNHNV, CDR2 YYDKDF (reference sequence). Library preparation followed earlier protocols using designated TCR primers. TCRdb re-called the PCR reads with MiXCR, one entry per CDR3 protein. This table holds 400,000 to 600,000 distinct CDR3 sequences, over 20% found once. These data come from a study of molecular identifiers for immune sequencing clone quantification. Broader study findings: Identical barcode-sharing TCR molecules could lead to underestimated sizes for highly expanded clones. Clones with over 20 RNA copies captured over 98% of effector molecules but under 1% of naive ones.

The specimen sequenced was naive CD8+ T cells from blood, with Jurkat cell RNA spiked in. Subset in this sample: FACS-sorted CD8+CD4-CCR7+CD45RA+ naive T cells. The chain employs TRBV15 and TRBJ1-5; unclear D gene. The clonotype comes from a human donor in good health. Some libraries in this study had Jurkat cell RNA spiked in. This CDR3 is CATSRDRHTERSQPQHF. CDR3 DNA sequence: TGTGCCACCAGCAGAGACCGTCACACTGAGCGAAGCCAGCCCCAGCATTTT.